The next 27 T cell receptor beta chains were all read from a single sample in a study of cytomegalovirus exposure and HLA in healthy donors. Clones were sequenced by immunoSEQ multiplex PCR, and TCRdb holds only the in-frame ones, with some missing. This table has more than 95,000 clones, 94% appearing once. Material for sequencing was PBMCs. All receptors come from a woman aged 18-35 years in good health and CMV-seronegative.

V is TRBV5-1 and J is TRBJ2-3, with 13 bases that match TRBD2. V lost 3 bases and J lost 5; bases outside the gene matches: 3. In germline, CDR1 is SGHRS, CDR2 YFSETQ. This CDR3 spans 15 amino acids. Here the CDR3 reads CASSSGLAGEDTQYF. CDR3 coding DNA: TGCGCCAGCAGCTCCGGACTAGCGGGAGAAGATACGCAGTATTTT.

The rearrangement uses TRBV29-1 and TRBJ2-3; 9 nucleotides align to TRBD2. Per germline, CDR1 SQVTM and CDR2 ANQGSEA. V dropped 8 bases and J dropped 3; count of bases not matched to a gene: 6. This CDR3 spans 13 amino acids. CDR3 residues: CSRAGGPTDTQYF. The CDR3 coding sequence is TGCAGCCGAGCGGGAGGACCGACAGATACGCAGTATTTT.

The CDR3 loop is CASSHLGRDFYEQYF. The CDR3, as DNA: TGCGCCAGCAGCCACCTAGGGCGGGACTTCTACGAGCAGTACTTC. The chain couples TRBV4-1 to TRBJ2-7; weak D call: TRBD2 (6 bases). The length of the CDR3 is 15 residues. V was shortened by 3 bases and J by 3 bases, with 15 bases between the two germline ends. The V gene's germline CDR1 is MGHRA and CDR2 YSYEKL.

CDR3 sequence (DNA): TGTGCCAGCAGTTTAAAGGGGCTATCTAATGAAAAACTGTTTTTT. This encodes CASSLKGLSNEKLFF. This rearrangement joins TRBV27 to TRBJ1-4; tentatively, D is TRBD1 (5 bases). Trimming took 2 bases from V and 3 from J, leaving 10 bases between them. Germline V gives CDR1 MNHEY, CDR2 SMNVEV (reference sequence). The CDR3 totals 15 residues.

For the CDR3, the DNA is TGTGCCTGGAGTCGGGGACTTAGGACTGTCCGCTCCTACGAGCAGTACTTC. It codes for CAWSRGLRTVRSYEQYF. The chain uses TRBV30 and TRBJ2-7; D is perhaps TRBD2 (6 bases). CDR3 length: 17 residues. V gave up 2 bases and J gave up 0 bases, with 20 bases separating them. Germline lookup yields CDR1 GTSNPN and CDR2 SVGIG (reference sequence).

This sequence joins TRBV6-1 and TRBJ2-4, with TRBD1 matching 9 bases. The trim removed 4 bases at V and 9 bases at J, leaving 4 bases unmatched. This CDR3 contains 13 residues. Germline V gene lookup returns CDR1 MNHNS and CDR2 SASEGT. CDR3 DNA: TGTGCCAGCAGTGGGACAGGGGTTACCATTCAGTACTTC. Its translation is CASSGTGVTIQYF.

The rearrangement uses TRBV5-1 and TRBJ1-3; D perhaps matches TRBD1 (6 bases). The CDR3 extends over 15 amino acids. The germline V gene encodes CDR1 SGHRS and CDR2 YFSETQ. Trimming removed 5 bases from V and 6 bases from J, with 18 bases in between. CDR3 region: CASRIGSGQSNTIYF. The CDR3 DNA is TGCGCCAGCAGGATTGGCTCCGGACAGTCAAACACCATATATTTT.

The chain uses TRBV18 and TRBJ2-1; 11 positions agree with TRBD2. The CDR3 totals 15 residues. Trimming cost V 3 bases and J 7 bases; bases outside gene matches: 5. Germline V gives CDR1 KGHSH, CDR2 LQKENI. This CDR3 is CASSPSGGALNEQFF. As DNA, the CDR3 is TGTGCCAGCTCACCTAGCGGGGGGGCCCTGAATGAGCAGTTCTTC. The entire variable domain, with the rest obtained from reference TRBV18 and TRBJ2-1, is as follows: NAGVMQNPRHLVRRRGQEARLRCSPMKGHSHVYWYRQLPEEGLKFMVYLQKENIIDESGMPKERFSAEFPKEGPSILRIQQVVRGDSAAYFCASSPSGGALNEQFFGPGTRLTVL.

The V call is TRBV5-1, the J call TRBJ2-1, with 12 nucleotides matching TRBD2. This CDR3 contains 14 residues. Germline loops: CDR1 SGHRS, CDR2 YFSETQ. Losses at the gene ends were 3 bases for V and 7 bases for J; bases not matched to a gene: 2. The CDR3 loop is CASSSGTSGNEQFF. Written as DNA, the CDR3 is TGCGCCAGCAGCTCGGGGACTAGCGGGAATGAGCAGTTCTTC.

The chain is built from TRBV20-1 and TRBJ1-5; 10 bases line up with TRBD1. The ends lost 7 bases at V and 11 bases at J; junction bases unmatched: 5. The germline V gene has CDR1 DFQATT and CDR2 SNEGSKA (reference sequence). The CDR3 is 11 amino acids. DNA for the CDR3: TGCAGTGTTGACAGGGGGCCTGCCCAGCATTTT. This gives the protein CSVDRGPAQHF.

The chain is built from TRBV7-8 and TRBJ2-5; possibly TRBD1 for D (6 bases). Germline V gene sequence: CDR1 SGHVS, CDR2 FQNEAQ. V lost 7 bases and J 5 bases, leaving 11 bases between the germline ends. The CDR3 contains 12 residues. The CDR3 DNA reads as TGTGCCAGCACTCGGCAGGGGGAGACCCAGTACTTC. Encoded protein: CASTRQGETQYF.

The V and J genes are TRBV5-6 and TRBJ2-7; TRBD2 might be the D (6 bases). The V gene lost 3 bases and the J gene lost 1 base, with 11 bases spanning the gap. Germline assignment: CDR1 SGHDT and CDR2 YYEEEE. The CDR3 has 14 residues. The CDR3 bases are TGTGCCAGCAGCTCCCGAGGAGGGTCCTACGAGCAGTACTTC. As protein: CASSSRGGSYEQYF.

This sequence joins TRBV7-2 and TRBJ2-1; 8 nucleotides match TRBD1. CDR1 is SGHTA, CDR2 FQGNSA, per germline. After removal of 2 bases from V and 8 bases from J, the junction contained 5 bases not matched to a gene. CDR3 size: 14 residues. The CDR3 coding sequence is TGTGCCAGCAGCTTACAGGGGGCATCGGATGAGCAGTTCTTC. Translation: CASSLQGASDEQFF.

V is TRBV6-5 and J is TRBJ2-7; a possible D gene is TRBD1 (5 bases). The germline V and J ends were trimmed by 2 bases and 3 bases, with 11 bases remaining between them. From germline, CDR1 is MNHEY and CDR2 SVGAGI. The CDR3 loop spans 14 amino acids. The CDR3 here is CASSYGRVDYEQYF. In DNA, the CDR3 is TGTGCCAGCAGTTACGGCAGGGTGGACTACGAGCAGTACTTC.

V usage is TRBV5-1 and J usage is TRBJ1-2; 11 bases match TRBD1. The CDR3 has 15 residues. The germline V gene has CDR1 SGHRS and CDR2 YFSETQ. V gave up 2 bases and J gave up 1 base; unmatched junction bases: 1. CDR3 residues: CASSFGTGGNYGYTF. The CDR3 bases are TGCGCCAGCAGCTTCGGGACAGGGGGTAACTATGGCTACACCTTC.

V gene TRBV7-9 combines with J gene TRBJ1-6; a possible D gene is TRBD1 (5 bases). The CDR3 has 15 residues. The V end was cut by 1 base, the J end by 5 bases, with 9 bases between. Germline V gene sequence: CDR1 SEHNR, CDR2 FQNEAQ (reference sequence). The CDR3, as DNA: TGTGCCAGCAGCTTAGGGGGGGATCATAATTCACCCCTCCACTTT. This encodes CASSLGGDHNSPLHF.

The CDR3 loop is CASSLGQYNEKLFF. CDR3 DNA sequence: TGCGCCAGCAGCTTGGGACAGTATAATGAAAAACTGTTTTTT. The rearrangement uses TRBV5-1 and TRBJ1-4; tentative D call: TRBD1 (5 bases). Trimming shortened V by 0 bases and J by 4 bases, and 7 bases separated the two germline ends. The V gene's germline CDR1 is SGHRS and CDR2 YFSETQ. This CDR3 has 14 amino acids.

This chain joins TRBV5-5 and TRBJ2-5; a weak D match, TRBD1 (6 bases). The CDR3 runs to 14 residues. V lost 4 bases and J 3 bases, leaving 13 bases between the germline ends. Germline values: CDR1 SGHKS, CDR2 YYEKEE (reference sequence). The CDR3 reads CASSGGGQKETQYF. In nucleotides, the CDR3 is TGTGCCAGCAGCGGCGGTGGACAGAAAGAGACCCAGTACTTC.

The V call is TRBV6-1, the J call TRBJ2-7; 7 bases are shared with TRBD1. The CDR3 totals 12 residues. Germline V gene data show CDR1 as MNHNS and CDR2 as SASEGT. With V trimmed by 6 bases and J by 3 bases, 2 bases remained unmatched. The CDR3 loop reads CASRGQDYEQYF. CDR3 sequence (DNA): TGTGCCAGCAGAGGACAGGACTACGAGCAGTACTTC.

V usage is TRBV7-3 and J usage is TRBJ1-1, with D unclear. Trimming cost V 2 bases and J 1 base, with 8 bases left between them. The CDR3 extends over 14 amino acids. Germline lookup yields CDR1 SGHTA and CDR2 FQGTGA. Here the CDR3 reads CASSLAVENTEAFF. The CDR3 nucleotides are TGTGCCAGCAGCTTAGCAGTCGAGAACACTGAAGCTTTCTTT.

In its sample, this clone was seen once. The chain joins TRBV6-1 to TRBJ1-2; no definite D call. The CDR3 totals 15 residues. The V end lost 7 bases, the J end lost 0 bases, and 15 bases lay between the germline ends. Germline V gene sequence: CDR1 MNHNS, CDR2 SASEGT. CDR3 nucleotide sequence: TGTGCCAGCATTGGAAGGGCCGGGGCTAACTATGGCTACACCTTC. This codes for CASIGRAGANYGYTF.

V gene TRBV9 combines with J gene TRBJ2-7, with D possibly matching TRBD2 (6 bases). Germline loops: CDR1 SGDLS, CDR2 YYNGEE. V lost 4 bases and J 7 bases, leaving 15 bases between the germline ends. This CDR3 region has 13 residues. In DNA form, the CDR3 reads TGTGCCAGCAGCACCCGGGGAGGCAGGGAGCAGTACTTC. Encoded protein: CASSTRGGREQYF.

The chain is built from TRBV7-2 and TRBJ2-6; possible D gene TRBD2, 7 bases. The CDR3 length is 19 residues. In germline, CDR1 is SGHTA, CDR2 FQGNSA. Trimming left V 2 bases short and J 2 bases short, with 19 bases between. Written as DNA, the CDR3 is TGTGCCAGCAGCTTACGGGTTTGGGGGGGCGCGACTGGGGCCAACGTCCTGACTTTC. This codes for CASSLRVWGGATGANVLTF.

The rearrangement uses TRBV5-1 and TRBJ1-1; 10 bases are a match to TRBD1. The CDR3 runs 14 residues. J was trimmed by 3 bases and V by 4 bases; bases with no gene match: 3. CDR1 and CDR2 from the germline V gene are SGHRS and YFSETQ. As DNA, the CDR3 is TGCGCCAGCAGCATAGGACAGGGGGACACTGAAGCTTTCTTT. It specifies CASSIGQGDTEAFF.

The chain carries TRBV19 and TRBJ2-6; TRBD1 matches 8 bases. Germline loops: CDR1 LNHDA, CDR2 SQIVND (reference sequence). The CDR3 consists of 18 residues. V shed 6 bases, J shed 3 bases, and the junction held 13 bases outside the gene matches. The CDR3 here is CASRSNPGQDRGANVLTF. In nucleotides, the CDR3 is TGTGCCAGTAGATCCAATCCGGGACAGGATCGTGGGGCCAACGTCCTGACTTTC.

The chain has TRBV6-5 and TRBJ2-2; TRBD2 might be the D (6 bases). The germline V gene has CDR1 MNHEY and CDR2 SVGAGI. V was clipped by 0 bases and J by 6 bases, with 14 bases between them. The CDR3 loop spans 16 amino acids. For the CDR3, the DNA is TGTGCCAGCAGTTACTCGATTCGCGGGGCGTCCGGGGAGCTGTTTTTT. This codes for CASSYSIRGASGELFF.

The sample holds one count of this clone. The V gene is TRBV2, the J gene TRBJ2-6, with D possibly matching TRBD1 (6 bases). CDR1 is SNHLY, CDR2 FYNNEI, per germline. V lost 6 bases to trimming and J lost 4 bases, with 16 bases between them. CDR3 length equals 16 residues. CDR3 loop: CASRVNRDTGANVLTF. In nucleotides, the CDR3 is TGTGCCAGCAGGGTAAACAGGGATACGGGGGCCAACGTCCTGACTTTC.